This T cell receptor beta chain derives from a study of T-cell reconstitution after alpha-beta-depleted transplantation in children. This sample's TCRbeta library carried unique molecular identifier barcodes. From the PCR reads, TCRdb called clonotypes with MiXCR, one entry per CDR3 protein. Of about 540,000 distinct CDR3 sequences in the sample, about 18% were seen once. The sequencing here drew on PBMCs from the stem cell graft donor, taken from the stem cell graft. The sequence was collected from a human donor who donated a stem cell graft to a child with acute lymphoblastic leukemia.

The CDR3 loop reads CASSLAAGFQVYEQYF. The CDR3 DNA follows: TGTGCCAGCAGCTTGGCGGCCGGGTTTCAGGTGTACGAGCAGTACTTC. V is TRBV5-4 and J is TRBJ2-7; D unresolved. This CDR3 contains 16 residues. Trimming cost V 0 bases and J 4 bases, with 17 bases left between them. Germline values: CDR1 SGHNT, CDR2 YYREEE (reference sequence).